The rows below give T cell receptor beta chains drawn from one sample of a study of CD8+CD57+ T cells in acquired aplastic anemia. TCRdb reprocessed the reads via MiXCR and lists one record per CDR3 protein. The sample records approximately 260,000 distinct CDR3 sequences, 70% to 85% being singletons. Specimen: sorted CD4+, CD8+, or CD8+CD57+ T cells (not recorded which) from PBMCs. The receptors come from a human donor with aplastic anemia. Both conserved end residues are part of each CDR3. Each record gives: D gene, clone size, CDR3 length, J gene, V gene, CDR3 protein, CDR3 DNA. The D gene is left open where the match is weak. Clone size, where shown, is once, few, many, or a class for clones that have expanded.

D: -
size: -
length: 13
J: TRBJ1-6
V: TRBV7-9
CDR3: CASSLGRNSPLHF
DNA: TGTGCCAGCAGCTTAGGTCGGAATTCACCCCTCCACTTT

D: -
size: -
length: 14
J: TRBJ2-3
V: TRBV7-8
CDR3: CASSLAGAPEAQYF
DNA: TGTGCCAGCAGCTTAGCAGGAGCTCCCGAAGCGCAGTATTTT

D: -
size: -
length: 15
J: TRBJ1-1
V: TRBV7-3
CDR3: CASSLDVGPDTEDFF
DNA: TGTGCCAGCAGCTTAGACGTGGGTCCCGACACTGAAGATTTCTTT

D: TRBD2
size: -
length: 13
J: TRBJ2-3
V: TRBV2
CDR3: CASSVAGIDEQFF
DNA: TGTGCCAGCAGTGTAGCGGGGATAGATGAGCAGTTCTTT

D: TRBD1
size: -
length: 14
J: TRBJ2-1
V: TRBV7-6
CDR3: CASSLGQGAVEQFF
DNA: TGTGCCAGCAGCCTTGGACAGGGGGCGGTTGAGCAGTTCTTC

D: -
size: once
length: 12
J: TRBJ2-7
V: TRBV9
CDR3: CASGDAGNILYF
DNA: TGTGCCAGCGGAGACGCTGGGAACATTCTGTACTTC

D: -
size: -
length: 14
J: TRBJ1-1
V: TRBV9
CDR3: CASGPNDKGLEASF
DNA: TGTGCCAGCGGCCCCAATGACAAGGGGCTTGAAGCTTCCTTT

D: -
size: -
length: 15
J: TRBJ2-5
V: TRBV7-9
CDR3: CASSLAGSTYEPYYF
DNA: TGCGCCAGCAGCTTGGCCGGCAGCACCTACGAGCCGTACTACTTC

D: -
size: once
length: 14
J: TRBJ2-2
V: TRBV5-1
CDR3: CASSSRDGGLELFF
DNA: TGTGCCAGCAGCTCACGGGACGGGGGCTTGGAGCTGTTTTTT

D: TRBD1
size: -
length: 12
J: TRBJ1-1
V: TRBV29-1
CDR3: CSVGRTGEEAFF
DNA: TGCAGCGTTGGAAGGACAGGGGAAGAAGCTTTCTTT

D: -
size: many
length: 15
J: TRBJ2-1
V: TRBV7-9
CDR3: CASSRVQRTLNDQFF
DNA: TGTGCCAGCAGCAGAGTACAACGAACTCTAAATGATCAGTTCTTC

D: -
size: -
length: 16
J: TRBJ1-6
V: TRBV9
CDR3: CASSLGEGGYQPPLHF
DNA: TGTGCCAGCAGCTTGGGGGAGGGCGGCTATCAGCCACCCCTCCACTTT

D: -
size: -
length: 15
J: TRBJ1-1
V: TRBV7-9
CDR3: CANRLEVTGNTEAFF
DNA: TGTGCCAACAGGTTAGAGGTGACAGGGAACACTGAAGCTTTCTTT

D: -
size: -
length: 15
J: TRBJ1-1
V: TRBV9
CDR3: CASSGMGGWDKEAFF
DNA: TGTGCCAGCAGCGGGATGGGCGGGTGGGACAAGGAAGCTTTCTTT

D: -
size: -
length: 16
J: TRBJ1-2
V: TRBV7-8
CDR3: CASSLARGRDVQGYTF
DNA: TGTGCCAGCAGCTTGGCGAGGGGCCGCGATGTACAGGGCTACACCTTC

D: -
size: -
length: 15
J: TRBJ1-1
V: TRBV5-8
CDR3: CASSLYLAGNTEAFF
DNA: TGTGCCAGCAGCCTTTATCTCGCAGGGAACACTGAAGCTTTCTTT